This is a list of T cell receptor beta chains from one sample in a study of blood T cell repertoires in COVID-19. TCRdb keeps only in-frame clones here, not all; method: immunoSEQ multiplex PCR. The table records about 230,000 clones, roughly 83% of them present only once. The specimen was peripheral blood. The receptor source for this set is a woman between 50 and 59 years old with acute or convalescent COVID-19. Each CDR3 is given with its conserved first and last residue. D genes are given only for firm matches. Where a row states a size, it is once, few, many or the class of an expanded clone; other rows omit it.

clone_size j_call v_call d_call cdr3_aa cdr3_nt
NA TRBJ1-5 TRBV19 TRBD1 CASSSEDRAGQPQHF TGTGCCAGTAGTTCCGAGGACAGGGCAGGCCAGCCCCAGCATTTT
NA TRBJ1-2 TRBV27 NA CASSAQTGGYGYTF TGTGCCAGCAGTGCTCAAACGGGAGGGTATGGCTACACCTTC
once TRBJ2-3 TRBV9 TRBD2 CASSPLAGHTYTQYF TGTGCCAGCAGCCCCCTAGCGGGGCACACATATACGCAGTATTTT
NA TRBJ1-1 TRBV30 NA CAWSGGVGAFF TGTGCCTGGAGTGGGGGGGTTGGAGCTTTCTTT
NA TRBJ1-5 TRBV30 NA CAWSVRAGNQPQHF TGTGCCTGGAGTGTGAGGGCCGGCAATCAGCCCCAGCATTTT
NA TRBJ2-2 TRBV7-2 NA CASSLDLASAGELFF TGTGCCAGCAGCTTAGATCTAGCTTCCGCCGGGGAGCTGTTTTTT
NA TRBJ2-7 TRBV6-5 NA CASAWGGTYEQYF TGTGCCAGCGCCTGGGGAGGAACCTACGAGCAGTACTTC
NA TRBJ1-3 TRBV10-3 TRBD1 CAISPGTDSGNTIYF TGTGCCATCAGCCCCGGGACAGACTCTGGAAACACCATATATTTT
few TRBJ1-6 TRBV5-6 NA CASSYRDTVSPLHF TGTGCCAGCAGCTACCGGGACACGGTTTCACCCCTCCACTTT
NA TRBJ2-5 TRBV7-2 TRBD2 CASSSPAGAVRETQYF TGTGCCAGCAGCTCCCCAGCGGGAGCGGTGAGAGAGACCCAGTACTTC
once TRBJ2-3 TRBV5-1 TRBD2 CASSLEGSGGTDTQYF TGCGCCAGCAGCTTGGAAGGGAGCGGGGGGACAGATACGCAGTATTTT
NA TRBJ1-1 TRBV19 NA CASRPQGAEAFF TGTGCCAGTAGGCCGCAGGGCGCTGAAGCTTTCTTT
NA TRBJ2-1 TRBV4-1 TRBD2 CASSLGLAGVNEQFF TGCGCCAGCAGCCTGGGACTAGCGGGGGTCAATGAGCAGTTCTTC
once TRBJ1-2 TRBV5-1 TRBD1 CASSLGGQGSGYGYTF TGCGCCAGCAGCTTGGGGGGACAGGGATCGGGATATGGCTACACCTTC
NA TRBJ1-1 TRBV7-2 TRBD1 CASSLATGALGTEAFF TGTGCCAGCAGCTTAGCAACAGGGGCTCTGGGCACTGAAGCTTTCTTT
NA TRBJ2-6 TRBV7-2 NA CASSLRGSGANVLTF TGTGCCAGCAGCTTAAGAGGGTCTGGGGCCAACGTCCTGACTTTC
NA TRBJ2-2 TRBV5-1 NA CASSTGHPGELFF TGCGCCAGCAGCACGGGACATCCCGGGGAGCTGTTTTTT
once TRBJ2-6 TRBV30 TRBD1 CAWLRGGAAGANVLTF TGTGCCTGGTTGCGAGGGGGCGCAGCAGGGGCCAACGTCCTGACTTTC
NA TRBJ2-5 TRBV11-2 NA CASSRQETQYF TGTGCCAGCAGCCGCCAGGAGACCCAGTACTTC
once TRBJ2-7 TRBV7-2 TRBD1 CASSLGAGGNDEQYF TGTGCCAGCAGCTTAGGGGCAGGGGGAAACGACGAGCAGTACTTC
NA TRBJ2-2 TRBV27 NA CASSFGDPETGELFF TGTGCCAGCAGTTTCGGCGATCCGGAGACCGGGGAGCTGTTTTTT
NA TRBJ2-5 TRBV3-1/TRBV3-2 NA CASSLASSQTQYF TGTGCCAGCAGCCTCGCTAGCAGCCAGACCCAGTACTTC
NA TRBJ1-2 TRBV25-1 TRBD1 CASGSTGDSSYGYTF TGTGCCAGCGGCTCTACAGGGGATAGTAGCTATGGCTACACCTTC
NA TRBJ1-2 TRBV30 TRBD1 CAWSKKGTGEIYGYTF TGTGCCTGGAGTAAAAAGGGGACAGGAGAAATCTATGGCTACACCTTC
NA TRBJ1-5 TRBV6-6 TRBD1 CASSPRQGRPQPQHF TGTGCCAGCAGTCCCCGACAGGGACGGCCTCAGCCCCAGCATTTT
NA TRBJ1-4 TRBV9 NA CASSVGRATNEKLFF TGTGCCAGCAGCGTAGGCCGGGCAACTAATGAAAAACTGTTTTTT
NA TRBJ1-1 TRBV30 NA CAGAGGKGLPAFF TGTGCCGGTGCTGGGGGGAAGGGGTTACCGGCTTTCTTT
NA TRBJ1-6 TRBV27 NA CASSLLQASGSPLHF TGTGCCAGCAGTTTATTACAGGCCTCAGGCTCACCCCTCCACTTT
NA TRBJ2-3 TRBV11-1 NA CASSLGRRGRTDTQYF TGTGCCAGCAGCTTAGGTAGAAGGGGCCGCACAGATACGCAGTATTTT